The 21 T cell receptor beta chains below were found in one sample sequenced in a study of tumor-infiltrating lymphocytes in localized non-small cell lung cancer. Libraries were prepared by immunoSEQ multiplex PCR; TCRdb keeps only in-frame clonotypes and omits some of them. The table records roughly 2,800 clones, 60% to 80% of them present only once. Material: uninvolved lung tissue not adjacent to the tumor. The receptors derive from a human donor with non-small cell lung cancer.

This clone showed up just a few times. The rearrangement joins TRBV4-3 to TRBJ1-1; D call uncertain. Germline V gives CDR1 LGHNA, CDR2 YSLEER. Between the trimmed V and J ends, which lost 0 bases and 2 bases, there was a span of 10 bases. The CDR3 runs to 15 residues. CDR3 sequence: CASSQDSGFNTEAFF. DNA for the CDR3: TGCGCCAGCAGCCAAGATTCTGGTTTTAACACTGAAGCTTTCTTT.

In nucleotides, the CDR3 is TGCGCCAGCAGCTTGAGGGGCATCATGAACACTGAAGCTTTCTTT. Translating gives CASSLRGIMNTEAFF. This chain uses TRBV5-1 with TRBJ1-1; weak D call: TRBD1 (5 bases). Deletions cut 1 base from V and 0 bases from J, with 10 bases between. Germline V gives CDR1 SGHRS, CDR2 YFSETQ. The CDR3 extends over 15 amino acids.

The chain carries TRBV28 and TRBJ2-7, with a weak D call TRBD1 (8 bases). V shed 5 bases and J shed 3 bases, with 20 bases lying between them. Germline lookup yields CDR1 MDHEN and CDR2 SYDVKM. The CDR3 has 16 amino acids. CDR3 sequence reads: CASSPTTGGDYYEQYF. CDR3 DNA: TGTGCCAGCAGTCCAACCACAGGGGGGGATTACTACGAGCAGTACTTC. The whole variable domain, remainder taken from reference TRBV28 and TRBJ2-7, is DVKVTQSSRYLVKRTGEKVFLECVQDMDHENMFWYRQDPGLGLRLIYFSYDVKMKEKGDIPEGYSVSREKKERFSLILESASTNQTSMYLCASSPTTGGDYYEQYFGPGTRLTVT.

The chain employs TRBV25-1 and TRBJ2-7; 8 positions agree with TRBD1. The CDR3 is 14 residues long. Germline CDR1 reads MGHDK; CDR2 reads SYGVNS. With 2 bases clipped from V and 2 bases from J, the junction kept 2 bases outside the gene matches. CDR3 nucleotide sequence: TGTGCCAGCAGTGAAGACAGGGGCCCCTACGAGCAGTACTTC. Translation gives CASSEDRGPYEQYF.

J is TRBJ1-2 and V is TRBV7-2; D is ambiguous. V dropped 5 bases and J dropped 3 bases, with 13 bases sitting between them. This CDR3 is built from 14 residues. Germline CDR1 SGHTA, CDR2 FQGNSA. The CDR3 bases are TGTGCCAGCAGCCGTTTCGCCGGGGACTATGGCTACACCTTC. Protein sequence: CASSRFAGDYGYTF.

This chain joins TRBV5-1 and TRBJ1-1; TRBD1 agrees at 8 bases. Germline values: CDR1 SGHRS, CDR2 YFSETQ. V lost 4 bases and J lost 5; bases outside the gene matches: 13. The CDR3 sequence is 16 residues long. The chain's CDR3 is CASSGTGGRGFTEAFF. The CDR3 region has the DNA TGCGCCAGCAGCGGAACAGGGGGTCGAGGATTTACTGAAGCTTTCTTT.

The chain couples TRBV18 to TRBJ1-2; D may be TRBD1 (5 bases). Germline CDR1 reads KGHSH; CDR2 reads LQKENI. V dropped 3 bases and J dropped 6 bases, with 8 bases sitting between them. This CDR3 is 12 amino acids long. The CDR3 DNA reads TGTGCCAGCTCACCCCAGGGTGATGGCTACACCTTC. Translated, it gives CASSPQGDGYTF.

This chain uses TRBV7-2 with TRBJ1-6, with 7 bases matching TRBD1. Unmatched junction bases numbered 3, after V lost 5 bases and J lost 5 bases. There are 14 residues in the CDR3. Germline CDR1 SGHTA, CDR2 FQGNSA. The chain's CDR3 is CASSRQGNNSPLHF. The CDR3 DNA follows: TGTGCCAGCAGCCGACAGGGTAATAATTCACCCCTCCACTTT. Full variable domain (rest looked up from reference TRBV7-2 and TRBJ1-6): GAGVSQSPSNKVTEKGKDVELRCDPISGHTALYWYRQSLGQGLEFLIYFQGNSAPDKSGLPSDRFSAERTGGSVSTLTIQRTQQEDSAVYLCASSRQGNNSPLHFGNGTRLTVT.

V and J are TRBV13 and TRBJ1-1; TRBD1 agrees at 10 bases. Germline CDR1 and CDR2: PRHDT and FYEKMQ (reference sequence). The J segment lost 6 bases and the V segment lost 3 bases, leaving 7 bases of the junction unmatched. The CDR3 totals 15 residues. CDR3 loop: CASSFLTGGESEAFF. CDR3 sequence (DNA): TGTGCCAGCAGCTTTTTGACAGGGGGCGAATCTGAAGCTTTCTTT.

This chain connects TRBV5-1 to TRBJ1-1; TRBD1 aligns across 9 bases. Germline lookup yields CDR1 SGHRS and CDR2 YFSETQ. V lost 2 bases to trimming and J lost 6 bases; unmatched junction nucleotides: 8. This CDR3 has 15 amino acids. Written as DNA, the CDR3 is TGCGCCAGCAGCTTACAGGGGGCCCTATTTTCTGAAGCTTTCTTT. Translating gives CASSLQGALFSEAFF.

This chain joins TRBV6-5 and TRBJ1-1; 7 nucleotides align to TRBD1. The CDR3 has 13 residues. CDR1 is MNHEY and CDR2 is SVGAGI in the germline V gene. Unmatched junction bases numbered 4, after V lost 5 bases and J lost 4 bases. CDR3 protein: CASSGQAFTEAFF. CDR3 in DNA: TGTGCCAGCAGTGGACAGGCCTTCACTGAAGCTTTCTTT.

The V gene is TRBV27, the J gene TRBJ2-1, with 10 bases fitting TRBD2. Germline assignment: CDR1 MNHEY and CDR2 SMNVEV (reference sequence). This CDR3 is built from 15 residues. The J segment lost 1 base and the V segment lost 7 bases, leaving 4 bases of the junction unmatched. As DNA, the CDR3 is TGTGCCAGCACAGTAGCGGGAGGTTCCTACAATGAGCAGTTCTTC. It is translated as CASTVAGGSYNEQFF.

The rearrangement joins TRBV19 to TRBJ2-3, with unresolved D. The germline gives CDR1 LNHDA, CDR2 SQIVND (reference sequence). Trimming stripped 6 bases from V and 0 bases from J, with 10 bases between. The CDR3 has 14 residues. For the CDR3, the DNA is TGTGCCAGTAGCACTCCTTTTAGCACAGATACGCAGTATTTT. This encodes CASSTPFSTDTQYF.

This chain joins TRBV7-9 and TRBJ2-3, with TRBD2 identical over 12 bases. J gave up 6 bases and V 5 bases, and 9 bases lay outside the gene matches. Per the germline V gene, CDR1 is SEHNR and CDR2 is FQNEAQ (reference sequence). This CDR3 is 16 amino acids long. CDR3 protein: CASSPLGTSGRDTQYF. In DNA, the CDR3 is TGTGCCAGCAGCCCCCTCGGTACTAGCGGGAGGGATACGCAGTATTTT.

The CDR3 spells CASSLESNWLAFF. As DNA, the CDR3 is TGCGCCAGCAGCTTGGAGTCAAACTGGTTAGCTTTCTTT. V gene TRBV5-1 combines with J gene TRBJ1-1; the D is unclear. The CDR3 consists of 13 residues. The V end was cut by 0 bases, the J end by 10 bases, with 13 bases between. Per germline, CDR1 SGHRS and CDR2 YFSETQ.

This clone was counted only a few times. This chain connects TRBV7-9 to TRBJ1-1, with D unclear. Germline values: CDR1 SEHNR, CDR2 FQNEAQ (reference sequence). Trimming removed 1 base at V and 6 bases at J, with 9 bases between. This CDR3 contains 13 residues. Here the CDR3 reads CASSLGQAAEAFF. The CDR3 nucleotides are TGTGCCAGCAGCTTAGGTCAAGCGGCTGAAGCTTTCTTT.

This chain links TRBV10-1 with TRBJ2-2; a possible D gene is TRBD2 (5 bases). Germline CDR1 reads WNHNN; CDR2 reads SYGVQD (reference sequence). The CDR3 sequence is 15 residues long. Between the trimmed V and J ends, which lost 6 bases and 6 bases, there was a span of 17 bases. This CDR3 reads CASSQSGSTAGELFF. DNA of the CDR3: TGCGCCAGCAGCCAGTCGGGGTCGACGGCCGGGGAGCTGTTTTTT.

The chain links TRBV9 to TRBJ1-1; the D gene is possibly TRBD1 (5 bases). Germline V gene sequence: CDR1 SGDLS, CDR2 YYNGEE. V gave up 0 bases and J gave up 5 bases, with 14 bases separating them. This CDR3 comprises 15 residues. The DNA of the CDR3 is TGTGCCAGCAGCGTAGGGGCAGGGAGGTCTACTGAAGCTTTCTTT. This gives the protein CASSVGAGRSTEAFF.

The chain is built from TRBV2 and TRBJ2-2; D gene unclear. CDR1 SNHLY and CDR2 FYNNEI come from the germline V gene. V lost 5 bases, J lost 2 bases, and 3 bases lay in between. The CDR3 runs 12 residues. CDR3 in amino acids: CASSTNTGELFF. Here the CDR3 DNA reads TGTGCCAGCAGTACTAACACCGGGGAGCTGTTTTTT.

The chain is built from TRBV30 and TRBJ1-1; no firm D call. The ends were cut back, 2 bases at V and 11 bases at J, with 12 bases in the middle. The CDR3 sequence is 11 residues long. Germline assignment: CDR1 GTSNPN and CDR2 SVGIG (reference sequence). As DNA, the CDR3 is TGTGCCTGGAGTACACAATTTTGGGCTTTCTTT. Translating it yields CAWSTQFWAFF.

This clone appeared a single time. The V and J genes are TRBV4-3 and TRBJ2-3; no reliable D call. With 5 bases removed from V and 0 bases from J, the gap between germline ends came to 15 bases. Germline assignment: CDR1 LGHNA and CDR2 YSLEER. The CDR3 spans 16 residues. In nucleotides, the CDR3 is TGCGCCAGCAGCTCGAGCGCTCGTGCTAGCACAGATACGCAGTATTTT. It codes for CASSSSARASTDTQYF.